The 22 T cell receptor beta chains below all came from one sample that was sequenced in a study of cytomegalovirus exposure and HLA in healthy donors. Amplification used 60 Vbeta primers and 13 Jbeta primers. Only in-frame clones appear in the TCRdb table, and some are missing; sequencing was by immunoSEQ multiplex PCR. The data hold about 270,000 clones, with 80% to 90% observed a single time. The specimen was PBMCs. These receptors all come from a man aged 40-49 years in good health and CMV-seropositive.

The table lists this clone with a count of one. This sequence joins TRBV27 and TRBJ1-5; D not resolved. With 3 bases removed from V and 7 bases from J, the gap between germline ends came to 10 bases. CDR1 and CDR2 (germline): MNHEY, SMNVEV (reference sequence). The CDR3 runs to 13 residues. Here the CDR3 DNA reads TGTGCCAGCAGTTTCGTCAGAGGACAGCCCCAGCATTTT. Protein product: CASSFVRGQPQHF.

The DNA for the CDR3 is TGTGCCAGCAGTTTAATGTTCGACAGGGGGAACACTGAAGCTTTCTTT. It codes for CASSLMFDRGNTEAFF. The chain employs TRBV28 and TRBJ1-1, with 8 bases lining up with TRBD1. This CDR3 has 16 residues. Germline V lookup: CDR1 MDHEN, CDR2 SYDVKM. With V trimmed by 2 bases and J by 1 base, 6 bases remained unmatched.

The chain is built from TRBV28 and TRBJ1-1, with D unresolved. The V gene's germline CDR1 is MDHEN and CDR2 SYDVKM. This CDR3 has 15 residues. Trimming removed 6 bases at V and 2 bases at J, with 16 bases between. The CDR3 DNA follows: TGTGCCAGCAGCCTCCCGGGGATTACAAACACTGAAGCTTTCTTT. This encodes CASSLPGITNTEAFF.

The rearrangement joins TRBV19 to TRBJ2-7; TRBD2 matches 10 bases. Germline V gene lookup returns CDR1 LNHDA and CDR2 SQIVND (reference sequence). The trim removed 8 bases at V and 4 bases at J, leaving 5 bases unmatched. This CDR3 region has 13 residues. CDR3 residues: CASALAGEYEQYF. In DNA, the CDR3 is TGTGCCAGTGCCCTAGCGGGAGAATACGAGCAGTACTTC.

DNA of the CDR3: TGCGCCAGCAGCTTGGGGCCGACAGGCTACACTGAAGCTTTCTTT. It yields the protein CASSLGPTGYTEAFF. The chain recombines TRBV5-1 with TRBJ1-1; tentative D call: TRBD1 (6 bases). CDR1 and CDR2 from the germline V gene are SGHRS and YFSETQ. CDR3 size: 15 residues. Trimming stripped 0 bases from V and 3 bases from J, with 12 bases between.

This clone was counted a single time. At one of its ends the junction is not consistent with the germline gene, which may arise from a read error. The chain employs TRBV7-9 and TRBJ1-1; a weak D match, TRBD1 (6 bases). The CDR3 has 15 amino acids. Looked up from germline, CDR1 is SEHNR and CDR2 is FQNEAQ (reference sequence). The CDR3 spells CSSSLAQGLNTEAFF. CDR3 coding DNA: TGTTCCAGCAGCTTAGCGCAGGGGTTGAACACTGAAGCTTTCTTT.

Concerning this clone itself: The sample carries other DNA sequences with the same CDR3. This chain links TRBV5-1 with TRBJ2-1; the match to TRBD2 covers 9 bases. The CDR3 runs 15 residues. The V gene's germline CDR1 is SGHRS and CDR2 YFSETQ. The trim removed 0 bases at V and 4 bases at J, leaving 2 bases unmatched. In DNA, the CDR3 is TGCGCCAGCAGCTTGGAAGCGGGAGGATACAATGAGCAGTTCTTC. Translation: CASSLEAGGYNEQFF.

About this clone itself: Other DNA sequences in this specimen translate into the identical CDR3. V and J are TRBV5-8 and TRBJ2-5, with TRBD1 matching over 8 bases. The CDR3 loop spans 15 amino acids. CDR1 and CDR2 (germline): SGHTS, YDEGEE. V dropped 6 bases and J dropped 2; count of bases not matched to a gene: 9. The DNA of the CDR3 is TGTGCCAGCACCCCGGGCAGGGGGCTTCAAGAGACCCAGTACTTC. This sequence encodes CASTPGRGLQETQYF.

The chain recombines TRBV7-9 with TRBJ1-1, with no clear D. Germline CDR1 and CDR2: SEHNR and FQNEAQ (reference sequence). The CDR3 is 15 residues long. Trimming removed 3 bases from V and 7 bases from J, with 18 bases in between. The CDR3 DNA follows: TGTGCCAGCAGCTTTTTTTCAACGGGATCCAGTGAAGCTTTCTTT. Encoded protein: CASSFFSTGSSEAFF. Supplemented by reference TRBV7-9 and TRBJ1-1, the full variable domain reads DTGVSQNPRHKITKRGQNVTFRCDPISEHNRLYWYRQTLGQGPEFLTYFQNEAQLEKSRLLSDRFSAERPKGSFSTLEIQRTEQGDSAMYLCASSFFSTGSSEAFFGQGTRLTVV.

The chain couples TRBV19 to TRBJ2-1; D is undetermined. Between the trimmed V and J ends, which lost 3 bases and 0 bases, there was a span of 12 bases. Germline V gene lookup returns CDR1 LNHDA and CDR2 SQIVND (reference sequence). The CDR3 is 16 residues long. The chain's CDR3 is CASSIGTDNSYNEQFF. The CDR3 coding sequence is TGTGCCAGTAGTATTGGCACAGATAACTCCTACAATGAGCAGTTCTTC.

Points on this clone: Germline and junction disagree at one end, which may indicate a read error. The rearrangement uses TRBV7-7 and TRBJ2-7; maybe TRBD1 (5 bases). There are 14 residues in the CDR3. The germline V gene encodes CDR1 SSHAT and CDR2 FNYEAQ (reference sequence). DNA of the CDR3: TGTGCTAGCAGCTTAGGAACAGGAGCCTACGAGCAGTACTTC. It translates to CASSLGTGAYEQYF.

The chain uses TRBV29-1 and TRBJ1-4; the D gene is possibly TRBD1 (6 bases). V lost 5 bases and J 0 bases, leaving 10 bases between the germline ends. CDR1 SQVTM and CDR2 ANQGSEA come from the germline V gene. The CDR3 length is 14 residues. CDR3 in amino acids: CSVSRGTTNEKLFF. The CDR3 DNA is TGCAGCGTTAGCAGGGGAACAACTAATGAAAAACTGTTTTTT.

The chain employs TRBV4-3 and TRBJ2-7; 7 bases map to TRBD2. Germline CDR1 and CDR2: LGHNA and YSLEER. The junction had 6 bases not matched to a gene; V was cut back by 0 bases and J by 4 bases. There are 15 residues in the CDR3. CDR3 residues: CASSQDKWEGYEQYF. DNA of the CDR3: TGCGCCAGCAGCCAAGATAAGTGGGAGGGATACGAGCAGTACTTC.

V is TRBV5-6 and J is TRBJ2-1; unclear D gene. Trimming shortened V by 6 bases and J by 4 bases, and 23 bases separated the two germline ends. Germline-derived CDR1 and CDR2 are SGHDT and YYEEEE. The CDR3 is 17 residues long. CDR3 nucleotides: TGTGCCAGCATCTCAAGCCCTCGGGTGGATACTTACAATGAGCAGTTCTTC. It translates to CASISSPRVDTYNEQFF.

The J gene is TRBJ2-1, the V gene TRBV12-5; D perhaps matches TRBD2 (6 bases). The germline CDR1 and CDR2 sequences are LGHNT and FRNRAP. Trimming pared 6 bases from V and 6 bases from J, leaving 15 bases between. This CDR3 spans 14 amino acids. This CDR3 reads CASGHGGKTNEQFF. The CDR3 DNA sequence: TGTGCTAGTGGGCATGGCGGGAAGACCAATGAGCAGTTCTTC.

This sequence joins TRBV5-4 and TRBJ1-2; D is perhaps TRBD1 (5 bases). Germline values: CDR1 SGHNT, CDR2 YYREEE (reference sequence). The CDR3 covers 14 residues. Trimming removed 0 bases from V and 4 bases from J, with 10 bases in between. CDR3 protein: CASSLGVGVYGYTF. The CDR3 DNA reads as TGTGCCAGCAGCTTGGGTGTAGGGGTCTATGGCTACACCTTC.

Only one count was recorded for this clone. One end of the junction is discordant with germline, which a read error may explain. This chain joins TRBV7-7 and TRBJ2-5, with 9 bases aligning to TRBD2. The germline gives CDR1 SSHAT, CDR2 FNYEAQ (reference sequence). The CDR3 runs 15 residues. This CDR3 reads CASSHSGRFEETQYF. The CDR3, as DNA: TGTGCTAGCAGCCATAGCGGGAGATTCGAGGAGACCCAGTACTTC.

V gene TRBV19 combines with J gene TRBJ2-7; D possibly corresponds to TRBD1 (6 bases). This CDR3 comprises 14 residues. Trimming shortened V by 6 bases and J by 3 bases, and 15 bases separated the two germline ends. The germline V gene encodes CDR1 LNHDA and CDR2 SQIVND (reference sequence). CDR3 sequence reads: CASRSSGDIYEQYF. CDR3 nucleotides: TGTGCCAGTAGGAGTTCAGGGGATATCTACGAGCAGTACTTC.

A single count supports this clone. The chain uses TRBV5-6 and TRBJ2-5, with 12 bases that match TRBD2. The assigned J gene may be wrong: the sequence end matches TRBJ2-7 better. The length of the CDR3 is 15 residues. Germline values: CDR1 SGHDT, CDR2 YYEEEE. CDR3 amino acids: CASSGPGLAGYEQYF. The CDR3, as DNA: TGTGCCAGCAGCGGGCCGGGACTAGCGGGCTACGAGCAGTACTTC.

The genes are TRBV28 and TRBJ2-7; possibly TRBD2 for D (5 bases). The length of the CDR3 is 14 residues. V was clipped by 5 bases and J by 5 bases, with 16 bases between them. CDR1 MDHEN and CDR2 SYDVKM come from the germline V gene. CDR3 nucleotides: TGTGCCAGCAGTCCTTTTTACGGAGCGGACGAGCAGTACTTC. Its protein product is CASSPFYGADEQYF.

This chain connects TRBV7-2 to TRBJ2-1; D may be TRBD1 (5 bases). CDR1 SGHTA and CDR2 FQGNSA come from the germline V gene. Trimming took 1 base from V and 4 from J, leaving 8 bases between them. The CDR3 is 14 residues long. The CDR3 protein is CASSLVGHYNEQFF. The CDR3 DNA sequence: TGTGCCAGCAGCTTAGTCGGACATTACAATGAGCAGTTCTTC.

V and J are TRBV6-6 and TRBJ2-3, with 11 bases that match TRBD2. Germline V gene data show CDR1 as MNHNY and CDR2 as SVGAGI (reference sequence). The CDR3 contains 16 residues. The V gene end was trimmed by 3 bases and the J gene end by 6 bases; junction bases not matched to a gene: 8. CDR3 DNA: TGTGCCAGCAGTTATACGACTAGCGGGAAACGCGATACGCAGTATTTT. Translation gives CASSYTTSGKRDTQYF.